The clone carrying this T cell receptor (beta chain) was counted a few times. Its antigen is unidentified. This may be a read error: a much more frequent sequence differs by one nucleotide. The data derive from a study of tumor-infiltrating lymphocytes in primary liver carcinoma. About the research overall: Roughly 3.65 to 7.5 million productive TCRbeta reads were obtained per sample, with similar numbers across tissue types.

Study outcomes and limitations: Blood fell significantly below tumors in its top-250-clone fraction (p = 0.039).

TCR beta cDNA came from about 0.55 ug total RNA, primed with a constant-region primer. Three rounds of nested multiplex PCR with slightly modified ARM-PCR produced TCR beta libraries. TCRdb called the multiplex PCR reads again in MiXCR, with one record for every CDR3 protein. Found here are about 310,000 distinct CDR3 sequences, around three fifths of them singletons; the top ten hold approximately 15%. RNA was extracted from whole blood without cell sorting, alongside germline DNA. Among the patients, all had chronic HBV infection and none had been treated. The clonotype was recovered from a woman aged 25 to 45 with primary liver carcinoma and hepatitis B virus infection. The specimen was peripheral blood.

In DNA, the CDR3 is TGTGCCAGCAGTGCCGTAGCGGGATGGGTAACCAATGAGCAGTTCTTC. Translated, it gives CASSAVAGWVTNEQFF. The chain recombines TRBV14 with TRBJ2-1, with 8 bases identical to TRBD2. CDR1 SGHDN and CDR2 FVKESK come from the germline V gene. The CDR3 length is 16 residues. The V segment lost 6 bases and the J segment 6 bases; nucleotides outside the gene matches: 13.